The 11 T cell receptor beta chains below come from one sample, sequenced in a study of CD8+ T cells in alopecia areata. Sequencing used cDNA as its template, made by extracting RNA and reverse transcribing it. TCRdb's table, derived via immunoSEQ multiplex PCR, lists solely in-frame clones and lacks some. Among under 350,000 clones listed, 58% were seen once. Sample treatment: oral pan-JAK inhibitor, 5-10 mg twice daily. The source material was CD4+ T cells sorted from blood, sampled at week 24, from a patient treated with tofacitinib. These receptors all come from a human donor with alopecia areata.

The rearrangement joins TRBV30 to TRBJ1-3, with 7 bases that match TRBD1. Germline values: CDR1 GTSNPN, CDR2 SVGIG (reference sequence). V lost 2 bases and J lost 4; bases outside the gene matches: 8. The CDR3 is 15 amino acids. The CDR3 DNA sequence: TGTGCCTGGAGTAAAGAGGGACAGCTAGGAAACACCATATATTTT. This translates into CAWSKEGQLGNTIYF.

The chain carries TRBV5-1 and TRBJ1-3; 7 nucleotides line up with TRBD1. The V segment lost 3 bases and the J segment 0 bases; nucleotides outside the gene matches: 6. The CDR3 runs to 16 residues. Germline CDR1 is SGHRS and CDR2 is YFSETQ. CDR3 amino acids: CASSSGGDSSGNTIYF. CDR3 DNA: TGCGCCAGCAGCTCTGGGGGGGACAGCTCTGGAAACACCATATATTTT.

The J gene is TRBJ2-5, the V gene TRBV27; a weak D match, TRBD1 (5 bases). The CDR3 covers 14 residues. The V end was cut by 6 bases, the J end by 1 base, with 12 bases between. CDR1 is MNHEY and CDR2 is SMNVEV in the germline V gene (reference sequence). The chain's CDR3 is CASSTWGAQETQYF. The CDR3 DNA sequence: TGTGCCAGCAGCACGTGGGGCGCCCAAGAGACCCAGTACTTC.

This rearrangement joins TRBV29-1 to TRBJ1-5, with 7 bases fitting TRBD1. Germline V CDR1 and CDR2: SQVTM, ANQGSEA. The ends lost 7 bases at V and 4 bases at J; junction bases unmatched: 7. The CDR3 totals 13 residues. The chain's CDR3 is CSAADRANQPQHF. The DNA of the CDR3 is TGCAGCGCCGCCGACAGGGCTAATCAGCCCCAGCATTTT.

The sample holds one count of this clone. CDR3 DNA sequence: TGTGCCAGCAGCGTGACAGATAGCAATCAGCCCCAGCATTTT. This codes for CASSVTDSNQPQHF. This chain links TRBV9 with TRBJ1-5, with D maybe TRBD1 (5 bases). V lost 2 bases, J lost 0 bases, and 6 bases lay in between. Germline values: CDR1 SGDLS, CDR2 YYNGEE. This CDR3 has 14 amino acids.

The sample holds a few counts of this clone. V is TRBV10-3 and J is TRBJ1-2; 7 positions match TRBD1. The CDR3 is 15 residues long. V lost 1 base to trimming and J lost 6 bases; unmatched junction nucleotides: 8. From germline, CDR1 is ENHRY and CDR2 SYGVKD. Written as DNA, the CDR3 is TGTGCCATCAGTGAGTTGACAGGGACAGCTAATGGCTACACCTTC. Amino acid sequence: CAISELTGTANGYTF.

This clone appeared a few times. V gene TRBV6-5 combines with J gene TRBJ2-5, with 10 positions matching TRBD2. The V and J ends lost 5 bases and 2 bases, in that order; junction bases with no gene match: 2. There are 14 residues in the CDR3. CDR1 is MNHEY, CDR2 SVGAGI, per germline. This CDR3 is CASSRLAGQETQYF. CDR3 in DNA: TGTGCCAGCAGTCGACTAGCGGGTCAAGAGACCCAGTACTTC.

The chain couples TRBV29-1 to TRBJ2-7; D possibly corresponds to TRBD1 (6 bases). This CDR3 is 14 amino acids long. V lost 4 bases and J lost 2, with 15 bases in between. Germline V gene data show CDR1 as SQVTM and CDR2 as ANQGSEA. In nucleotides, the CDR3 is TGCAGCGTTGTAGACAGGACACCTACCTACGAGCAGTACTTC. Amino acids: CSVVDRTPTYEQYF.

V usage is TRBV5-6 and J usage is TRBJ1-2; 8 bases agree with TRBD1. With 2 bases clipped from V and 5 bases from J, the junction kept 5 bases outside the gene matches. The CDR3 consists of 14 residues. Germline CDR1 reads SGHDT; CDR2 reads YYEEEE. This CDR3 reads CASSFVGQAYGYTF. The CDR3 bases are TGTGCCAGCAGCTTTGTGGGACAGGCTTATGGCTACACCTTC. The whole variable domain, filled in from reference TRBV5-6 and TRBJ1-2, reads DAGVTQSPTHLIKTRGQQVTLRCSPKSGHDTVSWYQQALGQGPQFIFQYYEEEERQRGNFPDRFSGHQFPNYSSELNVNALLLGDSALYLCASSFVGQAYGYTFGSGTRLTVV.

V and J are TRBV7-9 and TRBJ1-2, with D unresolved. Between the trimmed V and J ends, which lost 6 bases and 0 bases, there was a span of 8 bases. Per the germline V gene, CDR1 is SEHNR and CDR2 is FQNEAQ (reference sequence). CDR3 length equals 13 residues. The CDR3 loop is CASRNGSNYGYTF. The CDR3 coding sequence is TGTGCCAGCAGGAATGGCTCTAACTATGGCTACACCTTC.

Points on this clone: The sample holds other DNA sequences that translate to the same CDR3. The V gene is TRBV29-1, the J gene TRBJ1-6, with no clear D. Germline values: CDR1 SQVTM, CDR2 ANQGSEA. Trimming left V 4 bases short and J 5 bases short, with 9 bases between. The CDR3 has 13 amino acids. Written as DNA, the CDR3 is TGCAGCGTTGGAACCGGAGATAATTCACCCCTCCACTTT. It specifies CSVGTGDNSPLHF.